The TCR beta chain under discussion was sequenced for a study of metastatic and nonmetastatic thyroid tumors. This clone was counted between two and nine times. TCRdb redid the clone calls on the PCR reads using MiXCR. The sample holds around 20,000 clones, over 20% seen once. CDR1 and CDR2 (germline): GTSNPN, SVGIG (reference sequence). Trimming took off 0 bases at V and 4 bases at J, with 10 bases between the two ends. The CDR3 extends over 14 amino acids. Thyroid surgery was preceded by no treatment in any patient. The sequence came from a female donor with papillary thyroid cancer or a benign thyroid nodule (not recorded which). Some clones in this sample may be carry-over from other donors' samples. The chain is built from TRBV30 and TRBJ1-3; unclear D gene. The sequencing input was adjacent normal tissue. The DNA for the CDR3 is TGTGCCTGGAGTGTAAGGCCTAGGGGAAACACCATATATTTT. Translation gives CAWSVRPRGNTIYF.